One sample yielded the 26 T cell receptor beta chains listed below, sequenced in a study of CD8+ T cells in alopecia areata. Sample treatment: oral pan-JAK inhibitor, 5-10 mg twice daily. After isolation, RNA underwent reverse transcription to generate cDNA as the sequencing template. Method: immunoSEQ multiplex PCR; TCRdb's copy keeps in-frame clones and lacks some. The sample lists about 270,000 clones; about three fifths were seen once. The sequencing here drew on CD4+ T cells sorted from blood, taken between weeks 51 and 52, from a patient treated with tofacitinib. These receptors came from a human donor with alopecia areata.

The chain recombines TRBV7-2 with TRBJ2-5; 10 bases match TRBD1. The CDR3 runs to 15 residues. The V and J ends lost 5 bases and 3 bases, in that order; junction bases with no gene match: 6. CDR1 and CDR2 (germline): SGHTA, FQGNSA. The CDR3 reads CASSDRGTGEETQYF. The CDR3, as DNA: TGTGCCAGCAGCGACCGCGGGACAGGGGAAGAGACCCAGTACTTC.

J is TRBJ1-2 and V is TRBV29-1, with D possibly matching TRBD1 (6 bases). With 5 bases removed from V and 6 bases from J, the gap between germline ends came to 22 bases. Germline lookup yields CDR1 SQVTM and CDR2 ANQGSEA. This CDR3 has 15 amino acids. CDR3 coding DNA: TGCAGCGTTACTCACCTCCAGGGGCATGAGAATGGCTACACCTTC. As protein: CSVTHLQGHENGYTF.

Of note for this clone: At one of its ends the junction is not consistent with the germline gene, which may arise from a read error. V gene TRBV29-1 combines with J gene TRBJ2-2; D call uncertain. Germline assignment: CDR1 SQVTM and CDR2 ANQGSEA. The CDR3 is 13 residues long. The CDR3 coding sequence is TGCAGCGGTGAATCGGGTCGCACCGGGGAGCTGTTTTTT. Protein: CSGESGRTGELFF.

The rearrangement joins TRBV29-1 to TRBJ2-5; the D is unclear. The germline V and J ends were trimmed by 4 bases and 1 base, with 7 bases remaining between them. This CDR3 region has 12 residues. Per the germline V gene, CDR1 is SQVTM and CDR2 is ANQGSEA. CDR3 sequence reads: CSVVGSQETQYF. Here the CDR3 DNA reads TGCAGCGTTGTAGGTTCCCAAGAGACCCAGTACTTC.

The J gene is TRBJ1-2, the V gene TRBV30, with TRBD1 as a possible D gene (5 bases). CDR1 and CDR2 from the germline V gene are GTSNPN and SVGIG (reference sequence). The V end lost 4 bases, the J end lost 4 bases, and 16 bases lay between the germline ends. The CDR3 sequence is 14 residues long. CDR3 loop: CAWTPGQGFYGYTF. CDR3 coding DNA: TGTGCCTGGACTCCCGGGCAGGGATTCTATGGCTACACCTTC.

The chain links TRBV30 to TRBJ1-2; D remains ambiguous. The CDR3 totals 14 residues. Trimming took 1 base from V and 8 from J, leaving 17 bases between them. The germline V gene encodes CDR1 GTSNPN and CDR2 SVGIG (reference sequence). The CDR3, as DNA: TGTGCCTGGAGTGGTGACGGCCGCTTTGTAGGCTACACCTTC. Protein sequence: CAWSGDGRFVGYTF.

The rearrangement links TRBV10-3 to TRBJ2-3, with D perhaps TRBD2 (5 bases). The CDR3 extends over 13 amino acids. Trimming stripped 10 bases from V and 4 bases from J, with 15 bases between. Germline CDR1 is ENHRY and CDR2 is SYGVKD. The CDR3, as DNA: TGTGCCACCACGGGCGTGGAGGCAGATACGCAGTATTTT. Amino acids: CATTGVEADTQYF.

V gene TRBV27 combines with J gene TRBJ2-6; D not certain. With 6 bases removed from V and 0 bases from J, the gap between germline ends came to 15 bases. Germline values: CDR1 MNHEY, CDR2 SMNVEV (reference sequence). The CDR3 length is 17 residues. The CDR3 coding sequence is TGTGCCAGCAGAGTTCGGAGTGGCGGCTCTGGGGCCAACGTCCTGACTTTC. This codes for CASRVRSGGSGANVLTF.

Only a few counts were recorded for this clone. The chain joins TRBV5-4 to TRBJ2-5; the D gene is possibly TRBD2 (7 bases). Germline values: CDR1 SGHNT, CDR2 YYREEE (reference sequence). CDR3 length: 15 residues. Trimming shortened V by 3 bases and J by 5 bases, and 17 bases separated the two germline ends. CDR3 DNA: TGTGCCAGCAGCTCGCCCCGGGGGGCGGGGGAGACCCAGTACTTC. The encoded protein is CASSSPRGAGETQYF.

CDR3 sequence: CASSEETGYEQYF. Written as DNA, the CDR3 is TGTGCCAGCAGTGAAGAGACAGGCTACGAGCAGTACTTC. The chain has TRBV2 and TRBJ2-7; possibly TRBD1 for D (6 bases). Looked up from germline, CDR1 is SNHLY and CDR2 is FYNNEI. The length of the CDR3 is 13 residues. Trimming removed 1 base at V and 3 bases at J, with 7 bases between.

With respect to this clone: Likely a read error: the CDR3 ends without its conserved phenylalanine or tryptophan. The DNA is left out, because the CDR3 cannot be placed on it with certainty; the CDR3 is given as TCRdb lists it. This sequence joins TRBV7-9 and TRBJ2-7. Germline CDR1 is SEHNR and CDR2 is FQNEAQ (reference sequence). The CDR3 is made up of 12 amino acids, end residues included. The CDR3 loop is CASSLDVGRQTN.

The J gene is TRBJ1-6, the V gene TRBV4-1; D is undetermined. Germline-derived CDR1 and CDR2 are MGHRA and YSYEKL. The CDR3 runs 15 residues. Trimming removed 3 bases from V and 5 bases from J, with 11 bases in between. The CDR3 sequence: CASSHLGSDNSPLHF. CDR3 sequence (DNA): TGCGCCAGCAGCCACCTGGGTTCGGATAATTCACCCCTCCACTTT.

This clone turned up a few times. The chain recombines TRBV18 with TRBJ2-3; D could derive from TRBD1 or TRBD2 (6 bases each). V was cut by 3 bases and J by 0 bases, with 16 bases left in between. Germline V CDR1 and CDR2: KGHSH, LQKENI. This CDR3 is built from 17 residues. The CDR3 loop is CASSPPAGGLSTDTQYF. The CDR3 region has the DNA TGTGCCAGCTCACCCCCCGCCGGGGGCTTGAGCACAGATACGCAGTATTTT.

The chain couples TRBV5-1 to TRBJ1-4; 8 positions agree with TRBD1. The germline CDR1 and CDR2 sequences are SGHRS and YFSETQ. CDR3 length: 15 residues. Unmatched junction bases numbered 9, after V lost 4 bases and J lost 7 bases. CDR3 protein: CASSPRTGMSEKLFF. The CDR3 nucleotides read TGCGCCAGCAGCCCTAGGACAGGGATGTCTGAAAAACTGTTTTTT.

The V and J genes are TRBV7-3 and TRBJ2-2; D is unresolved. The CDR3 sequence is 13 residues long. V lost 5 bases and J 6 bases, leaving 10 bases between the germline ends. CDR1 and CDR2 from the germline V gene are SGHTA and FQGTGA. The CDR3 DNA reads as TGTGCCAGCAGCCCCCGACCATCCGGGGAGCTGTTTTTT. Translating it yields CASSPRPSGELFF. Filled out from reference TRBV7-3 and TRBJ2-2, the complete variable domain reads GAGVSQTPSNKVTEKGKYVELRCDPISGHTALYWYRQSLGQGPEFLIYFQGTGAADDSGLPNDRFFAVRPEGSVSTLKIQRTERGDSAVYLCASSPRPSGELFFGEGSRLTVL.

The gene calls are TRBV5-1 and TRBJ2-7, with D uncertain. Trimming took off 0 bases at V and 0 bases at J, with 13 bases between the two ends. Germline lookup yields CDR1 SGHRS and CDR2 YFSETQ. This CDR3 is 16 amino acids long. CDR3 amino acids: CASSLAWGSGSYEQYF. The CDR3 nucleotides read TGCGCCAGCAGCTTGGCCTGGGGTTCGGGCTCCTACGAGCAGTACTTC.

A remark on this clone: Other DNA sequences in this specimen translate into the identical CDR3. The DNA for the CDR3 is TGTGCCAGCAGCTTGGCCTCTGGTGAGCAGTTCTTC. It encodes CASSLASGEQFF. The chain carries TRBV5-6 and TRBJ2-1; D uncertain. Germline V lookup: CDR1 SGHDT, CDR2 YYEEEE. The CDR3 runs to 12 residues. With 0 bases removed from V and 9 bases from J, the gap between germline ends came to 7 bases.

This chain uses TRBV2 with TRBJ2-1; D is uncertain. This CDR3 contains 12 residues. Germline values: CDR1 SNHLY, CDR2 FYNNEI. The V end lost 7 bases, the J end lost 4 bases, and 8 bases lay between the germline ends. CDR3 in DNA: TGTGCCAGCAACCAGCAATACAATGAGCAGTTCTTC. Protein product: CASNQQYNEQFF.

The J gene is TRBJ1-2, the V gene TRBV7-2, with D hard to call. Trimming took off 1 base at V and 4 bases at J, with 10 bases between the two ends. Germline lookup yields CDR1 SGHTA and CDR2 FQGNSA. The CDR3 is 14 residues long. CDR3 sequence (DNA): TGTGCCAGCAGCTTAGACGGACTTCTCTATGGCTACACCTTC. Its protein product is CASSLDGLLYGYTF.

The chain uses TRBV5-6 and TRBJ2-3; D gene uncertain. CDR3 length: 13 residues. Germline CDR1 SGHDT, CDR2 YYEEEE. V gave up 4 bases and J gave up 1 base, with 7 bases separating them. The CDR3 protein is CASSPSGTDTQYF. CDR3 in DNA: TGTGCCAGCAGCCCCTCGGGCACAGATACGCAGTATTTT.

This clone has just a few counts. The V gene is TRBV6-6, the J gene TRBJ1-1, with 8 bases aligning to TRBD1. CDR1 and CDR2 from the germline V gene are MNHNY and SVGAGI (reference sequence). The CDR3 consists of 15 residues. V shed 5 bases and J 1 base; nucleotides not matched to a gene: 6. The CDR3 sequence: CASSHPQGANTEAFF. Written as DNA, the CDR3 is TGTGCCAGCAGTCACCCCCAGGGGGCGAACACTGAAGCTTTCTTT.

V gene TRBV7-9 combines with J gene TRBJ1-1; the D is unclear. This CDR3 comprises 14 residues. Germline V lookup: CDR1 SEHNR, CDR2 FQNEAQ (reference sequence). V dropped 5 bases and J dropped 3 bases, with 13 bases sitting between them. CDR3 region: CASSPSRTHTEAFF. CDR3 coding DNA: TGTGCCAGCAGCCCATCAAGGACGCACACTGAAGCTTTCTTT.

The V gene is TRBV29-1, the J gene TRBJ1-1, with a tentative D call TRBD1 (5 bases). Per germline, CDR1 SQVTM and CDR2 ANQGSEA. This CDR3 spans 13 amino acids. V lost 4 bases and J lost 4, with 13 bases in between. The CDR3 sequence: CSVGGLGGTEAFF. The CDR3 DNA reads TGCAGCGTTGGTGGTCTGGGGGGCACTGAAGCTTTCTTT.

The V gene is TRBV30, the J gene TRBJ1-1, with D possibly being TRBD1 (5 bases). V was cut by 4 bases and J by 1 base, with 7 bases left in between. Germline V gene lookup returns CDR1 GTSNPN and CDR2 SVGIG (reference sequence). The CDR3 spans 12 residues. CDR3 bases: TGTGCCTGGAACCAGGGGAACACTGAAGCTTTCTTT. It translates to CAWNQGNTEAFF.

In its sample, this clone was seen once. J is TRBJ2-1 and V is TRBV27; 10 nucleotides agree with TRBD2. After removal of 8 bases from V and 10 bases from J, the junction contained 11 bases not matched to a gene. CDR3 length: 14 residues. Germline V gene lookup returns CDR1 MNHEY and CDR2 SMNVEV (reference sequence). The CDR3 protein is CASRLGLAVREQFF. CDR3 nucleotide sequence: TGTGCCAGCCGACTCGGACTAGCGGTGAGGGAGCAGTTCTTC.

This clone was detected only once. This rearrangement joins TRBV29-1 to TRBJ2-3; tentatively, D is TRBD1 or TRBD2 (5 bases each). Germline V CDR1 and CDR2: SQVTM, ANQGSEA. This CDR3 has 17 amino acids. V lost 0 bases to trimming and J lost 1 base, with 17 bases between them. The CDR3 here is CSVEDRHQRGGTDTQYF. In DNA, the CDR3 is TGCAGCGTTGAAGATAGGCACCAGAGAGGGGGCACAGATACGCAGTATTTT.